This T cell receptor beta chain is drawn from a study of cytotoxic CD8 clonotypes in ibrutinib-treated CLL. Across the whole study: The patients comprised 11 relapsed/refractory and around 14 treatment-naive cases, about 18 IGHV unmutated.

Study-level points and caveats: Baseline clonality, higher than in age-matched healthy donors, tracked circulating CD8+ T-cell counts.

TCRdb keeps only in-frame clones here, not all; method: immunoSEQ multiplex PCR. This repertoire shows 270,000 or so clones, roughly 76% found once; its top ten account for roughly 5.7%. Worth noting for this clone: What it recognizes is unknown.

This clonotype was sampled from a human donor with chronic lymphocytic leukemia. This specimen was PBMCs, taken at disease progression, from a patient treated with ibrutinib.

CDR3 sequence: CASRIAASGRTGELFF. In DNA, the CDR3 is TGTGCCAGCAGGATAGCGGCTAGCGGGAGAACCGGGGAGCTGTTTTTT. The chain combines TRBV11-2 with TRBJ2-2, with TRBD2 identical over 10 bases. The CDR3 consists of 16 residues. CDR1 is SGHAT, CDR2 FQNNGV, per germline. Trimming took 6 bases from V and 5 from J; bases not matched to a gene: 9.